Following are 31 T cell receptor beta chains from one sample sequenced in a study of tumor-infiltrating lymphocytes in primary liver carcinoma. Unsorted whole blood yielded the blood RNA, and germline DNA was also extracted. A primer in the constant region served to generate TCR beta cDNA from approximately 460 ng of total RNA. Modified slightly, ARM-PCR produced TCR beta libraries over three nested multiplex PCR rounds. Both of the initial two PCR rounds ran for about 11 cycles and employed TRBV1-TRBV30 forward primers alongside a C-beta reverse primer. MiXCR was run by TCRdb on the multiplex PCR reads, yielding one entry per CDR3 protein. There are 180,000 or so distinct CDR3 sequences in the sample; 60% occur only once, and approximately 70% lies in the top ten. Material for sequencing was peripheral blood. The receptors stem from a man aged 35 to 55 with primary liver carcinoma and hepatitis B virus infection.

A word on this clonotype: One base away lies a much larger clone, so this may be a sequencing read error. The chain joins TRBV11-2 to TRBJ2-4; D is undetermined. Germline loops: CDR1 SGHAT, CDR2 FQNNGV. CDR3 size: 13 residues. Here the CDR3 DNA reads TGTGCCAGCGGAAGTTTAGCCAAAAACATTCGGTACTTC. Translation gives CASGSLAKNIRYF.

The chain is built from TRBV28 and TRBJ2-7; D gene uncertain. CDR1 is MDHEN and CDR2 is SYDVKM in the germline V gene. The CDR3 has 12 residues. V dropped 2 bases and J dropped 1 base, with 3 bases sitting between them. The CDR3 nucleotides read TGTGCCAGCAGTTTACGGTCCTACGAGCAGTACTTC. Translation: CASSLRSYEQYF.

This clonotype occurred a few times. The DNA of the CDR3 is TGTGCCAGCAGTTACTCCGGACTAAGTGAGCAGTTCTTC. This encodes CASSYSGLSEQFF. V and J are TRBV6-5 and TRBJ2-1, with D maybe TRBD2 (6 bases). In germline, CDR1 is MNHEY, CDR2 SVGAGI. V lost 0 bases to trimming and J lost 9 bases, with 9 bases between them. The CDR3 spans 13 residues.

The V call is TRBV6-5, the J call TRBJ1-1; 7 nucleotides line up with TRBD1. The CDR3 is 19 amino acids. The J segment lost 5 bases and the V segment lost 2 bases, leaving 20 bases of the junction unmatched. Per germline, CDR1 MNHEY and CDR2 SVGAGI. CDR3 loop: CASSYGIPKQGRKGTEAFF. DNA for the CDR3: TGTGCCAGCAGTTACGGAATACCCAAACAGGGGAGGAAGGGGACTGAAGCTTTCTTT.

The chain links TRBV11-3 to TRBJ2-2; possible D gene TRBD2, 5 bases. This CDR3 has 15 residues. CDR1 and CDR2 (germline): SGHNT, YENEEA. Between the trimmed V and J ends, which lost 5 bases and 6 bases, there was a span of 16 bases. CDR3 in amino acids: CASSPGIGLAGELFF. The DNA for the CDR3 is TGTGCCAGCAGCCCCGGGATCGGGTTGGCCGGGGAGCTGTTTTTT.

A word on this clonotype: An end of the junction does not agree with germline; a read error may underlie this. The CDR3 DNA reads TGTACCAGCAGTACCCGGGTGAGCACAGATACGCAGTATTTT. It specifies CTSSTRVSTDTQYF. V is TRBV28 and J is TRBJ2-3; D is uncertain. Per the germline V gene, CDR1 is MDHEN and CDR2 is SYDVKM. The CDR3 contains 14 residues. Looking up the rest from reference TRBV28 and TRBJ2-3 gives the full variable domain: DVKVTQSSRYLVKRTGEKVFLECVQDMDHENMFWYRQDPGLGLRLIYFSYDVKMKEKGDIPEGYSVSREKKERFSLILESASTNQTSMYLCTSSTRVSTDTQYFGPGTRLTVL.

As regards this clonotype: The junction and the germline gene differ at one end; a read error may be behind it. The chain carries TRBV12-3 or TRBV12-4 and TRBJ2-3; 8 bases align to TRBD2. CDR3 size: 14 residues. This CDR3 reads CDSARGVLTDTQYF. CDR3 nucleotides: TGTGACAGCGCGCGGGGGGTGTTGACAGATACGCAGTATTTT.

This clonotype was detected only once. Sequence at one end of the junction differs from germline and may be a read error. DNA of the CDR3: TGTGCCAGCAGTCCGACAGTTAACTATGGCTACAGCTTC. It translates to CASSPTVNYGYSF. This rearrangement joins TRBV12-3 or TRBV12-4 to TRBJ1-2; tentatively, D is TRBD1 (5 bases). There are 13 residues in the CDR3.

A note on this clonotype: Germline is not matched at one junction end, which may reflect a read error. The V gene is TRBV11-2, the J gene TRBJ2-7; D not resolved. This CDR3 comprises 14 residues. Germline-derived CDR1 and CDR2 are SGHAT and FQNNGV. This CDR3 is CASNLTDGVYERYF. CDR3 coding DNA: TGCGCCAGCAACTTAACAGACGGAGTCTACGAGCGGTACTTC.

About this clonotype: One end of the junction does not line up with germline, which may come from a read error. This chain joins TRBV10-3 and TRBJ1-3; the D is unclear. This CDR3 is 14 amino acids long. Germline V gene lookup returns CDR1 ENHRY and CDR2 SYGVKD. The CDR3 DNA sequence: TGTGCCATCGGTGAAATCGGCTATGGAAACACCATATATTTT. It specifies CAIGEIGYGNTIYF.

V gene TRBV6-5 combines with J gene TRBJ2-7; possibly TRBD1 for D (8 bases). The CDR3 consists of 14 residues. Germline CDR1 MNHEY, CDR2 SVGAGI. V lost 7 bases and J 3 bases, leaving 16 bases between the germline ends. The CDR3 protein is CASMGGTGVYEQYF. In DNA, the CDR3 is TGTGCCAGCATGGGGGGGACAGGAGTCTACGAGCAGTACTTC.

The table lists this clonotype with a count of one. One base away lies a much larger clone, so this may be a sequencing read error. The V gene is TRBV11-1, the J gene TRBJ2-1; D is unresolved. This CDR3 is 12 amino acids long. CDR1 SGHAT and CDR2 FQDESV come from the germline V gene (reference sequence). CDR3 in DNA: TGTGCCAGCGGCTTAGGCCGCAATGAGCAGTTCTTC. Encoded protein: CASGLGRNEQFF.

A note on this clonotype: A much larger clone is a single base away; this may be a read error. The chain recombines TRBV11-1 with TRBJ1-5; possibly TRBD1 for D (5 bases). The V and J ends lost 5 bases and 8 bases respectively, with 16 bases between them. Germline CDR1 reads SGHAT; CDR2 reads FQDESV (reference sequence). The CDR3 sequence is 14 residues long. CDR3 in DNA: TGTGCCAGCAGCGAAGCGGGGGAAGGGAAGCCCCAGCATTTT. Protein: CASSEAGEGKPQHF. The full variable domain, its missing parts supplied by reference TRBV11-1 and TRBJ1-5, is EAEVAQSPRYKITEKSQAVAFWCDPISGHATLYWYRQILGQGPELLVQFQDESVVDDSQLPKDRFSAERLKGVDSTLKIQPAELGDSAMYLCASSEAGEGKPQHFGDGTRLSIL.

The gene calls are TRBV30 and TRBJ2-7; 11 bases are shared with TRBD1. The length of the CDR3 is 12 residues. Germline CDR1 GTSNPN, CDR2 SVGIG (reference sequence). With 8 bases clipped from V and 4 bases from J, the junction kept 4 bases outside the gene matches. CDR3 amino acids: CAGDRGAYEQYF. The CDR3 nucleotides are TGTGCCGGGGACAGGGGGGCGTACGAGCAGTACTTC.

There are a few counts of this clonotype. This chain uses TRBV6-2 or TRBV6-3 with TRBJ2-2, with 7 bases aligning to TRBD2. Germline-derived CDR1 and CDR2 are MNHEY and SVGEGT. The CDR3 runs 14 residues. The V and J ends lost 4 bases and 3 bases, in that order; junction bases with no gene match: 2. The CDR3 DNA reads TGTGCCAGCAGTTCCCTAGCGGACACCGGGGAGCTGTTTTTT. Protein sequence: CASSSLADTGELFF.

A remark on this clonotype: One end of the junction varies from germline; a read error may be responsible. The chain employs TRBV29-1 and TRBJ2-7; D is possibly TRBD1 or TRBD2 (5 bases each). CDR1 is SQVTM, CDR2 ANQGSEA, per germline. The CDR3 length is 13 residues. CDR3: CSVRRDRFGEQHF. The DNA for the CDR3 is TGCAGCGTTCGCCGGGACCGTTTTGGCGAGCAGCACTTC.

The table lists this clonotype with a few counts. The chain combines TRBV5-1 with TRBJ1-4; D is perhaps TRBD1 (6 bases). V was pared by 4 bases and J by 0 bases, with 10 bases between. The CDR3 sequence is 15 residues long. From germline, CDR1 is SGHRS and CDR2 YFSETQ. CDR3 in amino acids: CASSLRTATNEKLFF. DNA of the CDR3: TGCGCCAGCAGCCTCCGGACAGCAACTAATGAAAAACTGTTTTTT.

Ten or more counts support this clonotype. The chain links TRBV12-3 or TRBV12-4 to TRBJ1-1; D possibly corresponds to TRBD1 (5 bases). V was clipped by 3 bases and J by 7 bases, with 6 bases between them. The CDR3 is 11 residues long. The CDR3 sequence is CASSLTDEAFF. The CDR3 nucleotides are TGTGCCAGCAGTTTGACAGATGAAGCTTTCTTT.

The chain combines TRBV18 with TRBJ2-6; no clear D gene. V lost 3 bases and J lost 4, with 13 bases in between. The germline V gene has CDR1 KGHSH and CDR2 LQKENI. The CDR3 sequence is 16 residues long. The CDR3 here is CASSPSALRGANVLTF. CDR3 DNA: TGTGCCAGCTCACCCTCGGCCCTACGGGGGGCCAACGTCCTGACTTTC. Full variable domain (missing parts from reference TRBV18 and TRBJ2-6): NAGVMQNPRHLVRRRGQEARLRCSPMKGHSHVYWYRQLPEEGLKFMVYLQKENIIDESGMPKERFSAEFPKEGPSILRIQQVVRGDSAAYFCASSPSALRGANVLTFGAGSRLTVL.

This clonotype was counted many times. The J gene is TRBJ2-7, the V gene TRBV14; D possibly matches TRBD1 or TRBD2 (5 bases each). Germline CDR1 is SGHDN and CDR2 is FVKESK. This CDR3 has 13 residues. Deletions cut 5 bases from V and 7 bases from J, with 15 bases between. The CDR3 DNA reads as TGTGCCAGCAGCTCGGGACCCCTGAGGGAGCAGTACTTC. Amino acid sequence: CASSSGPLREQYF.

Note on this clonotype: An end of the junction differs from the germline gene, which may be a read error. This rearrangement joins TRBV6-5 to TRBJ2-2, with D maybe TRBD2 (5 bases). CDR1 and CDR2 from the germline V gene are MNHEY and SVGAGI. The CDR3 has 14 amino acids. Written as DNA, the CDR3 is TGTGCCAGCAGTTACGACGCGAACACCGGGGAGCTGCTTTTT. Protein product: CASSYDANTGELLF.

The rearrangement links TRBV12-3 or TRBV12-4 to TRBJ2-1; perhaps TRBD2 as D (6 bases). The CDR3 spans 15 residues. Trimming stripped 6 bases from V and 2 bases from J, with 14 bases between. DNA for the CDR3: TGTGCCAGCAGCCCTCCGGGAGTTGCCTACAATGAGCAGTTCTTC. Its translation: CASSPPGVAYNEQFF.

This clonotype was detected ten times or more. J is TRBJ2-5 and V is TRBV11-2; 7 bases match TRBD2. Trimming cost V 5 bases and J 5 bases; bases outside gene matches: 11. CDR3 length: 15 residues. Germline loops: CDR1 SGHAT, CDR2 FQNNGV. The CDR3 coding sequence is TGTGCCAGCAGCCCGCTCCCAGCGGGAATGGAGACCCAGTACTTC. Its translation: CASSPLPAGMETQYF.

This clonotype was seen at least ten times. The CDR3 region has the DNA TGTGCCAGCAGCTACGACAGTGGTGATGGCTACACCTTC. Protein sequence: CASSYDSGDGYTF. The chain recombines TRBV11-2 with TRBJ1-2; weak D call: TRBD1 (5 bases). V was clipped by 4 bases and J by 6 bases, with 12 bases between them. The V gene's germline CDR1 is SGHAT and CDR2 FQNNGV. This CDR3 has 13 amino acids.

Concerning this clonotype itself: With a much larger clone just one base away, this may be a read error. The gene calls are TRBV11-2 and TRBJ1-1, with D possibly matching TRBD1 (6 bases). Looked up from germline, CDR1 is SGHAT and CDR2 is FQNNGV. The CDR3 contains 16 residues. The CDR3 region is CASSSRGRGRNTEALF. DNA for the CDR3: TGTGCCAGCAGCTCCAGGGGCCGCGGGAGGAACACTGAAGCTCTCTTT.

Ten or more counts support this clonotype. The rearrangement links TRBV4-2 to TRBJ2-6; D tentatively reads TRBD1 or TRBD2 (6 bases each). Trimming pared 0 bases from V and 2 bases from J, leaving 11 bases between. This CDR3 is 17 amino acids long. CDR1 and CDR2 from the germline V gene are LGHNA and YNFKEQ. CDR3 protein: CASSQDGGGAGANVLTF. CDR3 sequence (DNA): TGTGCCAGCAGCCAAGATGGAGGGGGAGCTGGGGCCAACGTCCTGACTTTC.

The chain couples TRBV28 to TRBJ2-5, with a tentative D call TRBD2 (5 bases). The CDR3 runs 16 residues. V was pared by 2 bases and J by 5 bases, with 18 bases between. The V gene's germline CDR1 is MDHEN and CDR2 SYDVKM. Here the CDR3 DNA reads TGTGCCAGCAGTTTAGCAGAGGTAGCGATGGAGGAGACCCAGTACTTC. Amino acids: CASSLAEVAMEETQYF. The full variable domain, rest sourced from reference TRBV28 and TRBJ2-5, is DVKVTQSSRYLVKRTGEKVFLECVQDMDHENMFWYRQDPGLGLRLIYFSYDVKMKEKGDIPEGYSVSREKKERFSLILESASTNQTSMYLCASSLAEVAMEETQYFGPGTRLLVL.

On this clonotype: Germline and junction disagree at one end, which may indicate a read error. The chain is built from TRBV6-2 or TRBV6-3 and TRBJ2-7; D remains unclear. Germline V gives CDR1 MNHEY, CDR2 SVGEGT. This CDR3 has 13 amino acids. The DNA for the CDR3 is TGTGCCGGCAGTATCCAACAGACCTACGAGCAGTACTTC. As protein: CAGSIQQTYEQYF.

The gene calls are TRBV12-3 or TRBV12-4 and TRBJ2-3, with D hard to call. Trimming stripped 6 bases from V and 8 bases from J, with 15 bases between. This CDR3 comprises 13 residues. CDR3 loop: CASSPTGARTQYF. The CDR3 coding sequence is TGTGCCAGCAGCCCGACGGGTGCCCGTACGCAGTATTTT.

The chain uses TRBV6-5 and TRBJ2-3; 7 nucleotides match TRBD2. The CDR3 loop spans 15 amino acids. Germline CDR1 and CDR2: MNHEY and SVGAGI. V dropped 6 bases and J dropped 5; count of bases not matched to a gene: 11. In DNA form, the CDR3 reads TGTGCCAGCAGGGTTGGGGGGAGGGCCAAAGATACGCAGTATTTT. It encodes CASRVGGRAKDTQYF.

Turning to this clonotype: No conserved phenylalanine or tryptophan is present at the end of the CDR3, so a read error is the likely explanation. J is TRBJ2-7 and V is TRBV11-2; 10 bases line up with TRBD2. V trimming: 0 bases; J trimming: 6 bases; junction bases outside the gene matches: 8. CDR3 size: 16 residues. The germline V gene has CDR1 SGHAT and CDR2 FQNNGV. The CDR3 DNA sequence: TGTGCCAGCAGCTTAGAAGGGCTAGCGGGAGTCCTCGAGCAGTACTTA. It specifies CASSLEGLAGVLEQYL.